This TCR beta chain was retrieved from a study of shared clonotypes between healthy human individuals. About the study: Ranging from 18 to 49 in age, donors were two women and a few men.

As regards this clone: Its antigen is not identified.

Germline CDR1 reads SGHTA; CDR2 reads FQGNSA. V gave up 5 bases and J gave up 5 bases; unmatched junction bases: 13. The CDR3 has 16 residues. The method was immunoSEQ multiplex PCR; TCRdb's version includes in-frame clones alone and lacks a portion of them. The profile shows some 1 million clones, about 75% of them singletons. Study-level results: The generation probabilities recorded for non-shared clonotypes fell below those of clonotypes shared by all four donors.

This chain uses TRBV7-2 with TRBJ2-7, with 9 bases fitting TRBD1. The clonotype originates from a man in his late teens or twenties in good health. The sample consisted of memory CD4+ T cells sorted from blood. Subset given: CD45RA-negative fraction. CDR3 residues: CASSPRAGTGYNEQYF. The DNA of the CDR3 is TGTGCCAGCAGCCCCCGCGCCGGGACAGGGTATAACGAGCAGTACTTC.